The 14 T cell receptor beta chains given below trace back to one sample, sequenced in a study of radiotherapy plus CTLA-4 blockade in lung cancer (dated by TCRdb to 2016 to 2018). Receptors were amplified or captured by the immunoSEQ multiplex PCR assay. In its TCRdb copy, this immuneACCESS table keeps in-frame sequences only and misses some clones. Where compared with another copy, unresolved V genes explain less than half of these, and the others have no known cause. The sample table records approximately 14,000 clones; around 67% of these occur just once. Of the sample, roughly 50% falls within the top ten clones. Source: peripheral blood, taken from a patient treated with radiotherapy plus ipilimumab. These receptors were collected from a human donor with non-small cell lung cancer whose response to radiotherapy plus ipilimumab could not be evaluated.

This chain uses TRBV7-9 with TRBJ1-1; no clear D. The germline gives CDR1 SEHNR, CDR2 FQNEAQ (reference sequence). V was pared by 4 bases and J by 3 bases, with 9 bases between. This CDR3 is built from 13 residues. The CDR3 protein is CASSSPSDTEAFF. CDR3 coding DNA: TGTGCCAGCAGCTCCCCTAGCGACACTGAAGCTTTCTTT.

In this sample, this clone is medium-sized. The CDR3 DNA follows: TGTGCCAGTAGTAGCGGGCCTTCCTACGAGCAGTACTTC. Its translation: CASSSGPSYEQYF. The chain combines TRBV19 with TRBJ2-7, with D possibly being TRBD2 (5 bases). Trimming stripped 4 bases from V and 1 base from J, with 8 bases between. Germline CDR1 and CDR2: LNHDA and SQIVND (reference sequence). The length of the CDR3 is 13 residues.

The rearrangement links TRBV30 to TRBJ2-7; D perhaps matches TRBD1 (5 bases). V was cut by 2 bases and J by 0 bases, with 8 bases left in between. CDR3 length equals 13 residues. Germline V lookup: CDR1 GTSNPN, CDR2 SVGIG (reference sequence). The CDR3: CAWSRQGSYEQYF. The CDR3 nucleotides read TGTGCCTGGAGTCGCCAGGGCTCCTACGAGCAGTACTTC.

This clone has just one count. V and J are TRBV13 and TRBJ2-7; possibly TRBD2 for D (5 bases). V lost 2 bases and J 4 bases, leaving 9 bases between the germline ends. Germline V CDR1 and CDR2: PRHDT, FYEKMQ (reference sequence). The CDR3 extends over 13 amino acids. As DNA, the CDR3 is TGTGCCAGCAGCTTAAGAGGGTTGTACGAGCAGTACTTC. This gives the protein CASSLRGLYEQYF.

The chain joins TRBV5-6 to TRBJ1-5, with 8 bases lining up with TRBD1. CDR3 length: 17 residues. CDR1 is SGHDT, CDR2 YYEEEE, per germline. The ends lost 0 bases at V and 4 bases at J; junction bases unmatched: 9. The CDR3 bases are TGTGCCAGCAGCTTGGCCGGGTGGGACAGGCGAAATCAGCCCCAGCATTTT. Translating it yields CASSLAGWDRRNQPQHF.

This rearrangement joins TRBV18 to TRBJ1-1, with D unclear. Trimming left V 4 bases short and J 0 bases short, with 9 bases between. Germline CDR1 KGHSH, CDR2 LQKENI. The CDR3 sequence is 14 residues long. The CDR3 region has the DNA TGTGCCAGCTCACTTTCAGGTATGAACACTGAAGCTTTCTTT. This codes for CASSLSGMNTEAFF.

For this clone: An end of the junction differs from the germline gene, which may be a read error. The chain recombines TRBV7-3 with TRBJ1-1; D possibly corresponds to TRBD1 (6 bases). The CDR3 has 13 residues. The V gene's germline CDR1 is SGHTA and CDR2 FQGTGA. The CDR3 DNA follows: TGTGCCAGCAGTTTAACCCGGACAGACGAAGCTTTCTTT. Translating gives CASSLTRTDEAFF.

The CDR3 spells CASSFYSGGLETQYF. The CDR3 region has the DNA TGTGCCAGCAGCTTTTATAGCGGGGGGTTAGAGACCCAGTACTTC. The chain joins TRBV7-2 to TRBJ2-5, with TRBD2 identical over 10 bases. V lost 3 bases, J lost 4 bases, and 5 bases stayed unmatched. The germline gives CDR1 SGHTA, CDR2 FQGNSA. CDR3 length: 15 residues.

This chain joins TRBV19 and TRBJ1-2; 9 nucleotides match TRBD1. The length of the CDR3 is 15 residues. J lost 7 bases, V lost 5 bases, and 11 bases had no gene match. Germline-derived CDR1 and CDR2 are LNHDA and SQIVND (reference sequence). The CDR3 loop is CASSLSPGQGFGYTF. CDR3 sequence (DNA): TGTGCCAGTAGTCTTTCTCCGGGACAGGGTTTTGGCTACACCTTC.

The chain links TRBV6-5 to TRBJ1-1; D possibly corresponds to TRBD1 (5 bases). V lost 9 bases, J lost 3 bases, and 14 bases lay in between. The V gene's germline CDR1 is MNHEY and CDR2 SVGAGI. The CDR3 length is 13 residues. The CDR3 loop reads CASNLAGYTEAFF. In DNA, the CDR3 is TGTGCCAGTAACTTGGCAGGGTACACTGAAGCTTTCTTT.

This clone came up a few times. V gene TRBV9 combines with J gene TRBJ1-1; D not certain. From germline, CDR1 is SGDLS and CDR2 YYNGEE. The CDR3 runs 14 residues. Trimming took 0 bases from V and 11 from J, leaving 17 bases between them. The CDR3 protein is CASSVVTGLGGAFF. In nucleotides, the CDR3 is TGTGCCAGCAGCGTAGTAACTGGTCTGGGAGGCGCTTTCTTT.

This clone was counted a single time. The chain is built from TRBV27 and TRBJ2-7; possibly TRBD1 for D (6 bases). Germline CDR1 reads MNHEY; CDR2 reads SMNVEV (reference sequence). The ends were cut back, 5 bases at V and 0 bases at J, with 17 bases in the middle. This CDR3 has 16 residues. CDR3 sequence reads: CASSITGLQSSYEQYF. The CDR3 DNA is TGTGCCAGCAGTATTACAGGGCTTCAAAGCTCCTACGAGCAGTACTTC.

This clone appeared a few times. The chain carries TRBV19 and TRBJ1-1, with 9 bases that match TRBD1. The junction had 5 bases not matched to a gene; V was cut back by 8 bases and J by 7 bases. This CDR3 spans 12 amino acids. The germline gives CDR1 LNHDA, CDR2 SQIVND (reference sequence). The CDR3 DNA follows: TGTGCCAGTGGACAGGGGATTGGTGAAGCTTTCTTT. Protein product: CASGQGIGEAFF.

The genes are TRBV19 and TRBJ2-2; D is ambiguous. Germline CDR1 is LNHDA and CDR2 is SQIVND (reference sequence). Trimming shortened V by 3 bases and J by 2 bases, and 10 bases separated the two germline ends. The CDR3 consists of 15 residues. The chain's CDR3 is CASSIPQINTGELFF. For the CDR3, the DNA is TGTGCCAGTAGTATTCCACAGATCAACACCGGGGAGCTGTTTTTT.